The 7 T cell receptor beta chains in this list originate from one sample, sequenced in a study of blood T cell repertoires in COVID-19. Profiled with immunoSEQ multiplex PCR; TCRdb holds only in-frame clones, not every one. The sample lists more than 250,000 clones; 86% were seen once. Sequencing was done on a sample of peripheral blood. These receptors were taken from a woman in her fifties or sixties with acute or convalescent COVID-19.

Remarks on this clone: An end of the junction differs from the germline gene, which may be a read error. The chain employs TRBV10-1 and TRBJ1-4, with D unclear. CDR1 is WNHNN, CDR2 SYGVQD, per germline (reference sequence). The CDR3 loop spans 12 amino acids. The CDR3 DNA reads TGCGCCAGCATCCGGTCCTTGAGGGTAAATAGTTTT. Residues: CASIRSLRVNSF.

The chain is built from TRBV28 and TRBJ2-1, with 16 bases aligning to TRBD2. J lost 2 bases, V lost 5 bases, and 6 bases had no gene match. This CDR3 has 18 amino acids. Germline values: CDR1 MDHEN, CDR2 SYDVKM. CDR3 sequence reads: CASSSTGLAGGPYNEQFF. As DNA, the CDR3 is TGTGCCAGCAGTAGCACGGGACTAGCGGGAGGGCCCTACAATGAGCAGTTCTTC.

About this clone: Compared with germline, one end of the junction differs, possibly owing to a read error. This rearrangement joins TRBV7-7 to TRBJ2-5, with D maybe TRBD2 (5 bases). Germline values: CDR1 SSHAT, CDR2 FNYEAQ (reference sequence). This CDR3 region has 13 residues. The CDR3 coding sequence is TGTGCTAGCAGCTTGGGCGGGCAAGAGACCCAGTACTTC. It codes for CASSLGGQETQYF.

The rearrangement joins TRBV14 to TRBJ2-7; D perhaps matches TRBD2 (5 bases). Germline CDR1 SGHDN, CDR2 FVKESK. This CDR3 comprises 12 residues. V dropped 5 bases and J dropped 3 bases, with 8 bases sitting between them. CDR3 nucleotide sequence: TGTGCCAGCAGCTATAGCGTCTACGAGCAGTACTTC. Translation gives CASSYSVYEQYF.

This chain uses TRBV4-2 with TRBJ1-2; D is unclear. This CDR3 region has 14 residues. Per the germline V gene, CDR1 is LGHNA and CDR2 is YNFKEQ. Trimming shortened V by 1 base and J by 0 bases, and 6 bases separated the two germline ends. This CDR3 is CASSQVGANYGYTF. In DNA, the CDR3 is TGTGCCAGCAGCCAAGTAGGAGCTAACTATGGCTACACCTTC.

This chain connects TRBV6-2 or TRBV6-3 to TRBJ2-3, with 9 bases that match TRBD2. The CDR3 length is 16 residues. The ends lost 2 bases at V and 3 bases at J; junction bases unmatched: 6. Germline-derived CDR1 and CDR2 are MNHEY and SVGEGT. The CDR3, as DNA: TGTGCCAGCAGTTACATCGCGGGAGGGCCTACAGATACGCAGTATTTT. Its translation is CASSYIAGGPTDTQYF.

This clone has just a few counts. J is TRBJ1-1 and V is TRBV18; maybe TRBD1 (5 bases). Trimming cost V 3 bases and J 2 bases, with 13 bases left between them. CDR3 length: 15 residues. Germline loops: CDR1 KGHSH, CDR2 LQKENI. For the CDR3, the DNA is TGTGCCAGCTCACCGGCGACAGAAATAAACACTGAAGCTTTCTTT. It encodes CASSPATEINTEAFF.